One sample yielded the 9 T cell receptor beta chains listed below, sequenced in a study of beta chain features in type 1 diabetes. cDNA synthesis used the whole RNA isolate, giving expressed TCRB sequences. Assay used: immunoSEQ multiplex PCR; TCRdb lists only in-frame clones, some missing. The profile shows roughly 610,000 clones, around 15% of them singletons. Sequenced sample: naive CD4+ T cells from blood. The origin of the receptors is a man in his late teens or twenties in good health.

The rearrangement links TRBV2 to TRBJ2-3, with 9 bases fitting TRBD2. V was pared by 8 bases and J by 7 bases, with 10 bases of the junction left unmatched. The CDR3 consists of 14 residues. Germline CDR1 SNHLY, CDR2 FYNNEI. CDR3 amino acids: CASGAAGGPNTQYF. The CDR3 nucleotides read TGTGCCAGCGGGGCGGCGGGAGGGCCTAATACGCAGTATTTT. The full variable domain, completed using reference TRBV2 and TRBJ2-3, is EPEVTQTPSHQVTQMGQEVILRCVPISNHLYFYWYRQILGQKVEFLVSFYNNEISEKSEIFDDQFSVERPDGSNFTLKIRSTKLEDSAMYFCASGAAGGPNTQYFGPGTRLTVL.

This clone was seen a handful of times. This chain joins TRBV7-3 and TRBJ2-7; perhaps TRBD1 as D (6 bases). V lost 5 bases to trimming and J lost 3 bases, with 11 bases between them. Looked up from germline, CDR1 is SGHTA and CDR2 is FQGTGA. There are 13 residues in the CDR3. The CDR3 region has the DNA TGTGCCAGCAGCGGGACATTCAGCTACGAGCAGTACTTC. Translated: CASSGTFSYEQYF.

This chain connects TRBV10-3 to TRBJ1-4; the D gene is possibly TRBD1 (6 bases). This CDR3 region has 14 residues. Germline assignment: CDR1 ENHRY and CDR2 SYGVKD. Trimming removed 4 bases at V and 2 bases at J, with 8 bases between. The CDR3 region has the DNA TGTGCCATCAGTGTGGGGGCGACTAATGAAAAACTGTTTTTT. Its translation: CAISVGATNEKLFF.

This clone was observed a few times. Other DNA sequences of this sample code for an identical CDR3. The chain employs TRBV10-3 and TRBJ1-1; 10 bases map to TRBD1. The ends lost 6 bases at V and 5 bases at J; junction bases unmatched: 6. The CDR3 spans 14 residues. Germline V CDR1 and CDR2: ENHRY, SYGVKD. The DNA for the CDR3 is TGTGCCATCAGGGGGGACAGGGGAAAGACTGAAGCTTTCTTT. Residues: CAIRGDRGKTEAFF.

This rearrangement joins TRBV11-2 to TRBJ1-1; TRBD1 aligns across 10 bases. The CDR3 has 14 residues. Germline V gene data show CDR1 as SGHAT and CDR2 as FQNNGV. V lost 5 bases to trimming and J lost 11 bases; unmatched junction nucleotides: 11. The CDR3 DNA reads as TGTGCCAGCAGCAGCTACCGGACAGGGGGAGACGCTTTCTTT. Protein product: CASSSYRTGGDAFF. The full variable domain, in which reference TRBV11-2 and TRBJ1-1 provide the parts outside the CDR3, is EAGVAQSPRYKIIEKRQSVAFWCNPISGHATLYWYQQILGQGPKLLIQFQNNGVVDDSQLPKDRFSAERLKGVDSTLKIQPAKLEDSAVYLCASSSYRTGGDAFFGQGTRLTVV.

This chain connects TRBV18 to TRBJ2-5; D gene unclear. Germline CDR1 reads KGHSH; CDR2 reads LQKENI. CDR3 length: 18 amino acids. V was cut by 4 bases and J by 4 bases, with 25 bases left in between. The CDR3 region is CASSRKPLTRSAGETQYF. CDR3 bases: TGTGCCAGCTCACGAAAACCCCTGACTCGTTCTGCAGGAGAGACCCAGTACTTC.

The chain couples TRBV6-5 to TRBJ1-2; 9 bases are shared with TRBD1. The length of the CDR3 is 15 residues. The germline CDR1 and CDR2 sequences are MNHEY and SVGAGI. V lost 2 bases and J lost 1; bases outside the gene matches: 2. The CDR3 loop reads CASSYPGQGNYGYTF. The CDR3 bases are TGTGCCAGCAGTTACCCGGGACAGGGTAACTATGGCTACACCTTC.

This clone was found a few times. The genes are TRBV28 and TRBJ1-3; D ambiguous. There are 14 residues in the CDR3. Trimming took off 5 bases at V and 0 bases at J, with 8 bases between the two ends. Germline V lookup: CDR1 MDHEN, CDR2 SYDVKM. CDR3 region: CASSQGFSGNTIYF. The CDR3, as DNA: TGTGCCAGCAGTCAAGGATTCTCTGGAAACACCATATATTTT.

The chain recombines TRBV27 with TRBJ1-1, with 9 bases matching TRBD1. V was clipped by 5 bases and J by 5 bases; unmatched bases: 12. This CDR3 is 16 amino acids long. The germline CDR1 and CDR2 sequences are MNHEY and SMNVEV (reference sequence). For the CDR3, the DNA is TGTGCCAGCAGTGTGGGACAGGGTTGGTTTGATACTGAAGCTTTCTTT. Translated, it gives CASSVGQGWFDTEAFF.